This TCR beta chain derives from a study of T cells in Graves' hyperthyroidism and ophthalmopathy. Germline CDR1 DFQATT, CDR2 SNEGSKA (reference sequence). This CDR3 has 14 residues. The V gene lost 1 base and the J gene lost 0 bases, with 9 bases spanning the gap. About this clonotype: Its antigen remains unknown.

Study observations and caveats: Most thyroid clonotypes expanded above 0.001 appeared in blood too.

Amplification targeted TCR beta CDR3 regions from RNA transcripts. First-round RT-PCR with HTBI primers amplified the TCR CDR3 region. TCRdb itself ran the multiplex PCR reads through MiXCR, one entry per CDR3 protein. This repertoire shows some 50,000 distinct CDR3 sequences, approximately 48% found once; its top ten account for roughly 9.1%. This chain joins TRBV20-1 and TRBJ2-5; D may match TRBD1 or TRBD2 (5 bases each). Sequenced sample: blood. The TCR was taken from a woman aged 50 to 60 with Graves' ophthalmopathy. The CDR3 coding sequence is TGCAGTGCTAGAGGGGGGAGTGACCAAGAGACCCAGTACTTC. Protein: CSARGGSDQETQYF.